The 6 T cell receptor beta chains below come from one sample, sequenced in a study of graft-versus-host responses after intestinal transplantation. Some clones are missing from TCRdb's copy, which holds only in-frame ones; the method was immunoSEQ multiplex PCR. Of 39,000 or so clones in the sample, over 85% were seen once. No cognate antigen is known for these TCRs. Here the sequenced sample was unstimulated CD8+ T cells sorted from spleen or lymph node cells, taken before transplant. The receptors originated from a human donor who was the organ donor for an intestinal transplant.

V usage is TRBV4-1 and J usage is TRBJ2-5, with D possibly being TRBD1 (6 bases). Germline CDR1 is MGHRA and CDR2 is YSYEKL. CDR3 length: 15 residues. Deletions cut 0 bases from V and 2 bases from J, with 10 bases between. CDR3 bases: TGCGCCAGCAGCCAAGATGCAGGACAGCAAGAGACCCAGTACTTC. It encodes CASSQDAGQQETQYF.

The chain is built from TRBV28 and TRBJ2-1, with D possibly being TRBD2 (6 bases). Germline CDR1 and CDR2: MDHEN and SYDVKM. This CDR3 comprises 16 residues. V was trimmed by 2 bases and J by 3 bases, leaving 14 bases between them. CDR3 coding DNA: TGTGCCAGCAGTTTACCCCGGGACTGGGACTACAATGAGCAGTTCTTC. This encodes CASSLPRDWDYNEQFF.

The chain's CDR3 is CASTDRGPYEQYF. The CDR3 bases are TGTGCCAGCACCGACAGGGGACCCTACGAGCAGTACTTC. V gene TRBV21-1 combines with J gene TRBJ2-7; TRBD1 was called by the table and not checked on the DNA. TRBV21-1 is a documented pseudogene. This CDR3 contains 13 residues.

This sequence joins TRBV2 and TRBJ2-7; 9 bases agree with TRBD2. Trimming at V came to 7 bases and at J to 1 base, leaving 8 bases not matched to a gene. Germline V gene lookup returns CDR1 SNHLY and CDR2 FYNNEI. This CDR3 comprises 15 residues. The chain's CDR3 is CASTRAGGPSYEQYF. CDR3 bases: TGTGCCAGCACGCGAGCGGGAGGTCCTTCCTACGAGCAGTACTTC.

This rearrangement joins TRBV4-1 to TRBJ2-2; 10 nucleotides match TRBD2. In germline, CDR1 is MGHRA, CDR2 YSYEKL. V was clipped by 0 bases and J by 6 bases; unmatched bases: 10. The CDR3 covers 18 residues. CDR3 coding DNA: TGCGCCAGCAGCCAAGAGGGGCTAGCGGGAGTTTTCGCCGGGGAGCTGTTTTTT. Encoded protein: CASSQEGLAGVFAGELFF.

Notes on this clone: The sample carries other DNA sequences with the same CDR3. The chain recombines TRBV19 with TRBJ2-7; TRBD2 is a possible D gene (5 bases). V was cut by 4 bases and J by 6 bases, with 19 bases left in between. Looked up from germline, CDR1 is LNHDA and CDR2 is SQIVND (reference sequence). CDR3 length: 15 residues. CDR3 DNA: TGTGCCAGTAGTACCCTCCCCGGGATAATCGGCGAGCAGTACTTC. Translating gives CASSTLPGIIGEQYF.